These 24 T cell receptor beta chains share one sample of origin, sequenced in a study of early T cells in non-severe SARS-CoV-2 infection (dated by TCRdb to 2020 to 2023). Library creation used 5' RACE. The run used a NextSeq 500. The public reads were reprocessed in TCRdb via fastp at Q25 and MiXCR, keeping in-frame beta chains. A single entry per CDR3 protein holds the most common genes and DNA from its merged rows. Here the sample has some 45,000 distinct CDR3 sequences; less than 10% occur a single time. The ten largest make up around 5.3% of the sample. Specimen: whole blood, collected at baseline. These receptor sequences come from an adult who was a healthcare worker with PCR-confirmed SARS-CoV-2 infection or an uninfected control (not recorded which).

This clonotype occurred a few times. The J gene is TRBJ2-3, the V gene TRBV7-2; tentative D call: TRBD1 (5 bases). The CDR3 covers 14 residues. Trimming stripped 2 bases from V and 5 bases from J, with 11 bases between. The germline CDR1 and CDR2 sequences are SGHTA and FQGNSA. CDR3 in DNA: TGTGCCAGCAGCTTATTTCAGGGTATAGATACGCAGTATTTT. It codes for CASSLFQGIDTQYF. Complete variable domain (other parts from reference TRBV7-2 and TRBJ2-3): GAGVSQSPSNKVTEKGKDVELRCDPISGHTALYWYRQSLGQGLEFLIYFQGNSAPDKSGLPSDRFSAERTGGSVSTLTIQRTQQEDSAVYLCASSLFQGIDTQYFGPGTRLTVL.

The gene calls are TRBV19 and TRBJ2-2, with D perhaps matching TRBD2 (7 bases). CDR3 size: 15 residues. V was cut by 4 bases and J by 7 bases, with 16 bases left in between. Germline lookup yields CDR1 LNHDA and CDR2 SQIVND (reference sequence). CDR3 nucleotides: TGTGCCAGTAGTACCTTTGCGGGGGCCGGCGGGGAGCTGTTTTTT. It translates to CASSTFAGAGGELFF.

This chain links TRBV9 with TRBJ2-3, with 8 bases fitting TRBD2. The germline V gene has CDR1 SGDLS and CDR2 YYNGEE. The trim removed 0 bases at V and 6 bases at J, leaving 9 bases unmatched. This CDR3 has 16 amino acids. CDR3 bases: TGTGCCAGCAGCGTAGCCACGGGAGGGCCATGGGATACGCAGTATTTT. Protein product: CASSVATGGPWDTQYF.

Note on this clonotype: At one end the junction does not follow the germline gene, possibly because of a read error. V usage is TRBV20-1 and J usage is TRBJ1-2; 7 nucleotides align to TRBD1. Germline values: CDR1 DFQATT, CDR2 SNEGSKA (reference sequence). This CDR3 is built from 15 residues. The CDR3 is CSATHPQPGQYGHTF. The CDR3 DNA reads as TGCAGTGCTACGCATCCCCAACCGGGACAGTATGGCCACACCTTC.

This clonotype was seen ten or more times. This chain joins TRBV18 and TRBJ2-7, with TRBD1 matching over 7 bases. Germline assignment: CDR1 KGHSH and CDR2 LQKENI. V was pared by 3 bases and J by 5 bases, with 1 base of the junction left unmatched. The CDR3 spans 12 residues. This CDR3 reads CASSPDRDEQYF. CDR3 coding DNA: TGTGCCAGCTCACCCGACAGGGACGAGCAGTACTTC.

This clonotype was observed many times. This chain joins TRBV14 and TRBJ2-3; a possible D gene is TRBD1 (5 bases). The germline V gene has CDR1 SGHDN and CDR2 FVKESK. The CDR3 is 14 residues long. V was trimmed by 0 bases and J by 6 bases, leaving 10 bases between them. CDR3 DNA: TGTGCCAGCAGCCAAGATTCGACAGCGGATACGCAGTATTTT. Translated: CASSQDSTADTQYF.

This clonotype was observed at least ten times. V is TRBV20-1 and J is TRBJ2-2; 8 nucleotides line up with TRBD1. Germline trimming cut 1 base from V and 3 bases from J; bases unmatched to any gene: 7. The germline V gene encodes CDR1 DFQATT and CDR2 SNEGSKA (reference sequence). The CDR3 covers 16 residues. The CDR3 region has the DNA TGCAGTGCTAGAGCGCTCGGGACAGGTGACACCGGGGAGCTGTTTTTT. Translating it yields CSARALGTGDTGELFF.

The sample holds many counts of this clonotype. The rearrangement links TRBV20-1 to TRBJ2-1; TRBD2 aligns across 11 bases. The germline CDR1 and CDR2 sequences are DFQATT and SNEGSKA (reference sequence). The V and J ends lost 6 bases and 9 bases, in that order; junction bases with no gene match: 7. There are 13 residues in the CDR3. This chain's CDR3 is CSATYSGGAEQFF. The CDR3 DNA is TGCAGTGCAACCTATAGCGGGGGGGCTGAGCAGTTCTTC.

In this sample, this clonotype turned up many times. The chain couples TRBV9 to TRBJ1-1; TRBD1 aligns across 8 bases. This CDR3 has 14 amino acids. V was pared by 3 bases and J by 5 bases, with 6 bases of the junction left unmatched. CDR1 SGDLS and CDR2 YYNGEE come from the germline V gene. The CDR3 bases are TGTGCCAGCAGCGAACAGGGGGTCTTGACTGAAGCTTTCTTT. It translates to CASSEQGVLTEAFF.

The chain links TRBV20-1 to TRBJ2-3; tentative D call: TRBD2 (5 bases). V was cut by 6 bases and J by 0 bases, with 7 bases left in between. Germline V CDR1 and CDR2: DFQATT, SNEGSKA (reference sequence). The CDR3 extends over 12 amino acids. The CDR3 DNA follows: TGCAGTGCCCCGGGAAGCACAGATACGCAGTATTTT. Protein product: CSAPGSTDTQYF.

The chain links TRBV7-2 to TRBJ2-1; 14 bases line up with TRBD2. Germline loops: CDR1 SGHTA, CDR2 FQGNSA. Trimming took 5 bases from V and 9 from J; bases not matched to a gene: 6. The CDR3 has 15 amino acids. CDR3: CASSMGLAGAGEQFF. CDR3 coding DNA: TGTGCCAGCAGCATGGGACTAGCGGGAGCCGGTGAGCAGTTCTTC.

This clonotype was detected a few times. The chain recombines TRBV6-5 with TRBJ2-5; 8 nucleotides match TRBD1. Germline assignment: CDR1 MNHEY and CDR2 SVGAGI. J gave up 3 bases and V 0 bases, and 6 bases lay outside the gene matches. This CDR3 contains 16 residues. DNA for the CDR3: TGTGCCAGCAGTTACTCGAAGGAGACAGGGGAAGAGACCCAGTACTTC. Encoded protein: CASSYSKETGEETQYF.

This clonotype was observed a few times. This chain uses TRBV4-1 with TRBJ2-7; 7 positions agree with TRBD1. Germline V gene data show CDR1 as MGHRA and CDR2 as YSYEKL. V shed 4 bases and J 3 bases; nucleotides not matched to a gene: 9. CDR3 length: 15 amino acids. The CDR3: CASSPAQDRIYEQYF. The CDR3 DNA sequence: TGCGCCAGCAGCCCAGCTCAGGACAGGATCTACGAGCAGTACTTC.

The chain carries TRBV7-2 and TRBJ2-3; D perhaps matches TRBD2 (5 bases). Trimming removed 4 bases at V and 1 base at J, with 15 bases between. Per the germline V gene, CDR1 is SGHTA and CDR2 is FQGNSA. This CDR3 contains 16 residues. CDR3 coding DNA: TGTGCCAGCAGCTCATCGCGGGCCCGAGGCACAGATACGCAGTATTTT. Protein product: CASSSSRARGTDTQYF.

This clonotype was observed a handful of times. The chain carries TRBV3-1 and TRBJ2-1; perhaps TRBD2 as D (5 bases). Germline V gene lookup returns CDR1 LGHDT and CDR2 YNNKEL (reference sequence). The V end was cut by 5 bases, the J end by 4 bases, with 18 bases between. This CDR3 has 16 residues. CDR3 coding DNA: TGTGCCAGCAGCACCAGAACACGGGGTGCTTACAATGAGCAGTTCTTC. Translation gives CASSTRTRGAYNEQFF.

This clonotype has just a few counts. The chain uses TRBV9 and TRBJ2-1, with D unclear. V was shortened by 3 bases and J by 2 bases, with 12 bases between the two germline ends. This CDR3 is 15 amino acids long. Germline V gene sequence: CDR1 SGDLS, CDR2 YYNGEE. The CDR3 DNA follows: TGTGCCAGCAGCGCCGGCCAGAAGCCCTACAATGAGCAGTTCTTC. This codes for CASSAGQKPYNEQFF.

J is TRBJ2-2 and V is TRBV29-1, with D possibly called TRBD1 or TRBD2 (5 bases each). The V end was cut by 7 bases, the J end by 7 bases, with 16 bases between. The CDR3 has 13 amino acids. The germline V gene has CDR1 SQVTM and CDR2 ANQGSEA. The CDR3 DNA reads as TGCAGCGCCGGGACGGCTTGGGGCGGGGAGCTGTTTTTT. Translated, it gives CSAGTAWGGELFF.

This clonotype has only a few counts. The gene calls are TRBV20-1 and TRBJ2-7; no definite D call. The CDR3 covers 14 residues. The germline V gene encodes CDR1 DFQATT and CDR2 SNEGSKA (reference sequence). V gave up 6 bases and J gave up 9 bases, with 24 bases separating them. CDR3 protein: CSATETQGYVRQYF. DNA for the CDR3: TGCAGTGCAACAGAGACTCAAGGTTATGTTCGGCAGTACTTC.

This clonotype was seen more than once but under ten times. The CDR3 reads CASSLVWDTEAFF. CDR3 nucleotides: TGTGCCAGCAGCTTAGTATGGGACACTGAAGCTTTCTTT. The rearrangement uses TRBV11-2 and TRBJ1-1; no definite D call. This CDR3 is built from 13 residues. Germline CDR1 reads SGHAT; CDR2 reads FQNNGV. V dropped 1 base and J dropped 3 bases, with 6 bases sitting between them.

This clonotype was detected many times. The rearrangement links TRBV7-8 to TRBJ2-6; the D call may be TRBD1 or TRBD2 (5 bases each). CDR3 length: 15 residues. Trimming took off 2 bases at V and 2 bases at J, with 7 bases between the two ends. CDR1 is SGHVS, CDR2 FQNEAQ, per germline. The CDR3 nucleotides are TGTGCCAGCAGCTTAAGGGGAGCTGGGGCCAACGTCCTGACTTTC. The encoded protein is CASSLRGAGANVLTF.

This clonotype was detected only a few times. This rearrangement joins TRBV6-5 to TRBJ2-2; D remains unclear. The germline V gene has CDR1 MNHEY and CDR2 SVGAGI. The CDR3 loop spans 16 amino acids. Between the trimmed V and J ends, which lost 0 bases and 0 bases, there was a span of 8 bases. CDR3 bases: TGTGCCAGCAGTTACTCGTACGTAACGAACACCGGGGAGCTGTTTTTT. This translates into CASSYSYVTNTGELFF.

This clonotype was counted only a few times. The chain has TRBV7-2 and TRBJ1-4, with D perhaps TRBD1 (5 bases). The CDR3 covers 16 residues. CDR1 is SGHTA, CDR2 FQGNSA, per germline. V lost 5 bases and J 0 bases, leaving 13 bases between the germline ends. The CDR3 reads CASSEGLRATNEKLFF. DNA for the CDR3: TGTGCCAGCAGCGAGGGACTCCGAGCAACTAATGAAAAACTGTTTTTT. The variable domain in full, with the rest retrieved from reference TRBV7-2 and TRBJ1-4, is GAGVSQSPSNKVTEKGKDVELRCDPISGHTALYWYRQSLGQGLEFLIYFQGNSAPDKSGLPSDRFSAERTGGSVSTLTIQRTQQEDSAVYLCASSEGLRATNEKLFFGSGTQLSVL.

The gene calls are TRBV6-2 or TRBV6-3 and TRBJ2-1; D possibly corresponds to TRBD2 (5 bases). The germline V gene has CDR1 MNHEY and CDR2 SVGEGT. The V end was cut by 4 bases, the J end by 9 bases, with 16 bases between. This CDR3 has 14 residues. The CDR3 spells CASSWRVSGSEQFF. The CDR3, as DNA: TGTGCCAGCAGTTGGCGGGTATCTGGAAGTGAGCAGTTCTTC.

This clonotype has only a few counts. V gene TRBV2 combines with J gene TRBJ2-7, with TRBD2 matching 9 bases. The CDR3 length is 14 residues. Trimming at V came to 4 bases and at J to 5 bases, leaving 6 bases not matched to a gene. Germline V gene data show CDR1 as SNHLY and CDR2 as FYNNEI. In DNA form, the CDR3 reads TGTGCCAGCAGTGTGTCTAGCGGGGAGGACGAGCAGTACTTC. Translation: CASSVSSGEDEQYF.